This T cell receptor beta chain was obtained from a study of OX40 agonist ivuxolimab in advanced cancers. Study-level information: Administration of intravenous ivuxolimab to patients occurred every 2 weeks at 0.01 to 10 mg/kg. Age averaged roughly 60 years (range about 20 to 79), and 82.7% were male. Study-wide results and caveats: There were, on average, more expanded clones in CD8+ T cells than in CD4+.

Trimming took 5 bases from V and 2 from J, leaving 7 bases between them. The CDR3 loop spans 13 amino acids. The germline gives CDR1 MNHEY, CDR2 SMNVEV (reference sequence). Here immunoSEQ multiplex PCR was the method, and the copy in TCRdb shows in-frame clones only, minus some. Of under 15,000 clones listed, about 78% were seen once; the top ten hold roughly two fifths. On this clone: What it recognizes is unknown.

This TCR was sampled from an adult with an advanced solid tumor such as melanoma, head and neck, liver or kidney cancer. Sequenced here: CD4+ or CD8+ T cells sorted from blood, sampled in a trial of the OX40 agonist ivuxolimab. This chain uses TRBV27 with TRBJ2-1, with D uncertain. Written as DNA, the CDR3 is TGTGCCAGCAGTACGCTTACCTACAATGAGCAGTTCTTC. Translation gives CASSTLTYNEQFF.